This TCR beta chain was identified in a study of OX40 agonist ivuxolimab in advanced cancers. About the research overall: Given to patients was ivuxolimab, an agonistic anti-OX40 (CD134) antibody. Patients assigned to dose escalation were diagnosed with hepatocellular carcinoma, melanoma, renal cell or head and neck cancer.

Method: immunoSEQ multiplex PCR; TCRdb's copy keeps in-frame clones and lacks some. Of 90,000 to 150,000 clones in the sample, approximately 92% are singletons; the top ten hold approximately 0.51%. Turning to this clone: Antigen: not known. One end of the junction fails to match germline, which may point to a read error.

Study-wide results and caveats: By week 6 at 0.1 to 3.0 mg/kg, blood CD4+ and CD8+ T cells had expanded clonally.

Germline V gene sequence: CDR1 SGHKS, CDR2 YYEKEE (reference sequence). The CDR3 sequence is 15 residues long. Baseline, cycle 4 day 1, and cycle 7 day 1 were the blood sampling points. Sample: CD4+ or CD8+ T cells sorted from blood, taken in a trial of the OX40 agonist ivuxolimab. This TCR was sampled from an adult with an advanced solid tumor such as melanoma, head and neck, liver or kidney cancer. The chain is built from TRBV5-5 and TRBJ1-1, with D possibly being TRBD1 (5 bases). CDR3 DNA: TGTGCCAGCAACTTGGGGCAGGGAGCAGTTACCTACCCTTTCTTT. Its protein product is CASNLGQGAVTYPFF. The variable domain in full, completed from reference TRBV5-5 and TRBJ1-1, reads DAGVTQSPTHLIKTRGQQVTLRCSPISGHKSVSWYQQVLGQGPQFIFQYYEKEERGRGNFPDRFSARQFPNYSSELNVNALLLGDSALYLCASNLGQGAVTYPFFGQGTRLTVV.